A single sample gave rise to the 23 T cell receptor beta chains below, sequenced in a study of graft-versus-host responses after intestinal transplantation. The table came from immunoSEQ multiplex PCR; TCRdb's copy has only in-frame clones and leaves some out. The table shows more than 55,000 clones, with around 90% occurring only once. Sample: PBMCs, taken 26 days after transplant. The receptors were gathered from a human patient who received an intestinal transplant, so some T cells may come from the graft donor.

V usage is TRBV6-1 and J usage is TRBJ2-7; TRBD2 matches 9 bases. Germline values: CDR1 MNHNS, CDR2 SASEGT. This CDR3 has 13 residues. With 8 bases clipped from V and 4 bases from J, the junction kept 6 bases outside the gene matches. This CDR3 is CASGREGAYEQYF. CDR3 nucleotide sequence: TGTGCCAGCGGGCGGGAGGGAGCTTACGAGCAGTACTTC.

This clone was seen just once. The rearrangement links TRBV10-3 to TRBJ2-7; 11 bases align to TRBD1. Germline loops: CDR1 ENHRY, CDR2 SYGVKD. The CDR3 loop spans 15 amino acids. V lost 3 bases, J lost 2 bases, and 3 bases stayed unmatched. The CDR3 DNA reads as TGTGCCATCAGTGAATGGGACAGGGGGACCTACGAGCAGTACTTC. Translating gives CAISEWDRGTYEQYF.

V and J are TRBV9 and TRBJ1-5, with D unresolved. This CDR3 region has 14 residues. Germline V gives CDR1 SGDLS, CDR2 YYNGEE. The ends were cut back, 4 bases at V and 1 base at J, with 9 bases in the middle. CDR3 DNA: TGTGCCAGCAGCCGGGAAGAGAGCAATCAGCCCCAGCATTTT. Its protein is CASSREESNQPQHF.

The chain is built from TRBV29-1 and TRBJ2-7; the D is unclear. The V gene's germline CDR1 is SQVTM and CDR2 ANQGSEA. Trimming removed 3 bases at V and 2 bases at J, with 2 bases between. This CDR3 has 10 amino acids. The CDR3 bases are TGCAGCGTTGACACCTACGAGCAGTACTTC. This translates into CSVDTYEQYF.

The V and J genes are TRBV19 and TRBJ2-3; 9 positions match TRBD1. The length of the CDR3 is 14 residues. The J segment lost 3 bases and the V segment lost 3 bases, leaving 1 base of the junction unmatched. From germline, CDR1 is LNHDA and CDR2 SQIVND (reference sequence). The CDR3 bases are TGTGCCAGTAGTATTGGACAGGGGACAGATACGCAGTATTTT. The encoded protein is CASSIGQGTDTQYF.

V gene TRBV15 combines with J gene TRBJ2-7, with D possibly matching TRBD1 (6 bases). This CDR3 is 16 amino acids long. V lost 3 bases to trimming and J lost 5 bases, with 20 bases between them. CDR1 is LNHNV, CDR2 YYDKDF, per germline (reference sequence). In nucleotides, the CDR3 is TGTGCCACCAGCAGCGACGCAGGGGAGAAAGGGAACGAGCAGTACGTC. Its translation: CATSSDAGEKGNEQYV.

The V gene is TRBV4-3, the J gene TRBJ1-2; the D is unclear. Germline V CDR1 and CDR2: LGHNA, YSLEER. The CDR3 has 16 amino acids. Trimming shortened V by 0 bases and J by 11 bases, and 22 bases separated the two germline ends. This CDR3 reads CASSQDGNPRKGGYTF. For the CDR3, the DNA is TGCGCCAGCAGCCAAGACGGTAACCCCCGGAAGGGCGGGTACACCTTC.

The chain employs TRBV6-1 and TRBJ1-4, with D unclear. This CDR3 contains 15 residues. Germline V lookup: CDR1 MNHNS, CDR2 SASEGT. Trimming left V 8 bases short and J 3 bases short, with 16 bases between. This chain's CDR3 is CASCPIPPANEKLFF. CDR3 bases: TGTGCCAGCTGTCCGATCCCGCCGGCTAATGAAAAACTGTTTTTT.

This clone was recorded once. The chain couples TRBV19 to TRBJ1-2, with TRBD1 identical over 8 bases. Per germline, CDR1 LNHDA and CDR2 SQIVND (reference sequence). V lost 5 bases, J lost 8 bases, and 7 bases stayed unmatched. The CDR3 totals 13 residues. The CDR3 reads CASSPKTGVGYTF. CDR3 coding DNA: TGTGCCAGTAGTCCGAAGACAGGGGTCGGCTACACCTTC. Full variable domain (rest looked up from reference TRBV19 and TRBJ1-2): DGGITQSPKYLFRKEGQNVTLSCEQNLNHDAMYWYRQDPGQGLRLIYYSQIVNDFQKGDIAEGYSVSREKKESFPLTVTSAQKNPTAFYLCASSPKTGVGYTFGSGTRLTVV.

This chain links TRBV5-6 with TRBJ1-5; D is possibly TRBD1 (5 bases). Germline CDR1 SGHDT, CDR2 YYEEEE. Trimming left V 3 bases short and J 4 bases short, with 14 bases between. This CDR3 contains 15 residues. The CDR3 spells CASSSEGIGNQPQHF. The CDR3, as DNA: TGTGCCAGCAGCTCGGAGGGGATTGGAAATCAGCCCCAGCATTTT.

This sequence joins TRBV2 and TRBJ2-4; TRBD1 matches 7 bases. There are 16 residues in the CDR3. The germline gives CDR1 SNHLY, CDR2 FYNNEI. J lost 2 bases, V lost 3 bases, and 7 bases had no gene match. CDR3 in amino acids: CASSERGGLSKNIQYF. The CDR3 DNA reads TGTGCCAGCAGTGAGAGAGGGGGCTTGTCCAAAAACATTCAGTACTTC.

This clone has only one observation. The V call is TRBV6-5, the J call TRBJ2-7, with a tentative D call TRBD2 (5 bases). The V and J ends lost 3 bases and 6 bases respectively, with 9 bases between them. This CDR3 has 12 residues. Per the germline V gene, CDR1 is MNHEY and CDR2 is SVGAGI. The CDR3 protein is CASSYGLAEQYF. CDR3 coding DNA: TGTGCCAGCAGTTATGGACTCGCCGAGCAGTACTTC.

CDR3 loop: CASASLSSYNEQFF. The CDR3 nucleotides are TGTGCCAGCGCGAGCCTGAGCTCCTACAATGAGCAGTTCTTC. V is TRBV6-5 and J is TRBJ2-1; D unresolved. The ends were cut back, 8 bases at V and 0 bases at J, with 11 bases in the middle. The CDR3 sequence is 14 residues long. Per the germline V gene, CDR1 is MNHEY and CDR2 is SVGAGI.

For the CDR3, the DNA is TGTGCCAGCAGGGGGGGGGCCAGCACCTTC. It specifies CASRGGASTF. The chain recombines TRBV2 with TRBJ1-2; tentative D call: TRBD1 (6 bases). The length of the CDR3 is 10 residues. Germline lookup yields CDR1 SNHLY and CDR2 FYNNEI. Trimming took off 6 bases at V and 13 bases at J, with 12 bases between the two ends.

The chain carries TRBV27 and TRBJ1-1; D might be TRBD1 (5 bases). Trimming shortened V by 3 bases and J by 8 bases, and 13 bases separated the two germline ends. The CDR3 is 13 residues long. Looked up from germline, CDR1 is MNHEY and CDR2 is SMNVEV (reference sequence). For the CDR3, the DNA is TGTGCCAGCAGTTTGCCAGGGTTCCAGGAAGCTTTCTTT. Translated: CASSLPGFQEAFF.

CDR3 DNA sequence: TGTGCCACCCGCGGGACTCCCAACTACAATGAGCAGTTCTTC. Residues: CATRGTPNYNEQFF. This sequence joins TRBV6-6 and TRBJ2-1, with TRBD2 as a possible D gene (6 bases). Per germline, CDR1 MNHNY and CDR2 SVGAGI (reference sequence). Trimming shortened V by 10 bases and J by 3 bases, and 16 bases separated the two germline ends. CDR3 length equals 14 residues.

J is TRBJ1-1 and V is TRBV28; 8 bases agree with TRBD1. CDR3 length equals 15 residues. CDR1 and CDR2 (germline): MDHEN, SYDVKM. V shed 2 bases, J shed 5 bases, and the junction held 7 bases outside the gene matches. The CDR3 spells CASSLRRGRGTEAFF. The CDR3 region has the DNA TGTGCCAGCAGTTTACGCAGGGGGCGAGGGACTGAAGCTTTCTTT.

The V gene is TRBV19, the J gene TRBJ1-4; 7 nucleotides agree with TRBD1. J gave up 5 bases and V 5 bases, and 2 bases lay outside the gene matches. The germline gives CDR1 LNHDA, CDR2 SQIVND (reference sequence). This CDR3 comprises 13 residues. CDR3: CASSQTGNEKLFF. CDR3 nucleotides: TGTGCCAGTAGTCAGACAGGGAATGAAAAACTGTTTTTT.

V and J are TRBV15 and TRBJ1-3; the D is unclear. V was pared by 5 bases and J by 1 base, with 9 bases between. The CDR3 totals 14 residues. Germline loops: CDR1 LNHNV, CDR2 YYDKDF (reference sequence). CDR3 coding DNA: TGTGCCACCAGCGAGGAAACATCTGGAAACACCATATATTTT. Protein sequence: CATSEETSGNTIYF.

This sequence joins TRBV7-9 and TRBJ1-5; TRBD1 aligns across 12 bases. With 2 bases clipped from V and 7 bases from J, the junction kept 6 bases outside the gene matches. This CDR3 comprises 16 residues. The germline gives CDR1 SEHNR, CDR2 FQNEAQ (reference sequence). This CDR3 reads CASSLTGQGAWQPQHF. CDR3 DNA: TGTGCCAGCAGCTTAACGGGACAGGGGGCCTGGCAGCCCCAGCATTTT. The full variable domain, its missing parts supplied by reference TRBV7-9 and TRBJ1-5, is DTGVSQNPRHKITKRGQNVTFRCDPISEHNRLYWYRQTLGQGPEFLTYFQNEAQLEKSRLLSDRFSAERPKGSFSTLEIQRTEQGDSAMYLCASSLTGQGAWQPQHFGDGTRLSIL.

V and J are TRBV6-1 and TRBJ2-7, with 9 bases fitting TRBD1. CDR3 length equals 17 residues. The germline gives CDR1 MNHNS, CDR2 SASEGT. J gave up 8 bases and V 3 bases, and 17 bases lay outside the gene matches. The CDR3 DNA is TGTGCCAGCAGTGAGGCCACGACCGGGACAGGGATTTACAAGCAGTACTTC. Translating it yields CASSEATTGTGIYKQYF.

V usage is TRBV27 and J usage is TRBJ2-7; D gene unclear. V was trimmed by 5 bases and J by 0 bases, leaving 8 bases between them. Germline CDR1 and CDR2: MNHEY and SMNVEV (reference sequence). The CDR3 is 13 residues long. CDR3 in DNA: TGTGCCAGCAGTCTCGGGTACTCCTACGAGCAGTACTTC. Its protein is CASSLGYSYEQYF.

This chain's CDR3 is CASSLYRSSGNTIYF. CDR3 nucleotide sequence: TGTGCCAGCAGTTTATACAGGTCCTCTGGAAACACCATATATTTT. The chain employs TRBV28 and TRBJ1-3; perhaps TRBD1 as D (5 bases). From germline, CDR1 is MDHEN and CDR2 SYDVKM. The ends were cut back, 1 base at V and 0 bases at J, with 7 bases in the middle. The CDR3 has 15 residues.